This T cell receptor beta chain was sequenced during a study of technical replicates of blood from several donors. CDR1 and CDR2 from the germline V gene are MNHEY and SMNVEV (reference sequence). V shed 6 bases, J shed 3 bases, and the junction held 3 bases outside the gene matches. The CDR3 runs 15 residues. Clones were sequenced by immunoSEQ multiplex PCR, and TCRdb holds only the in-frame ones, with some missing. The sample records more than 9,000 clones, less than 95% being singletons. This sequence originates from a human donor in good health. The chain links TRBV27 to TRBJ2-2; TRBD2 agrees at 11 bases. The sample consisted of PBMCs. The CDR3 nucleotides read TGTGCCAGCAGAGTACTAGCGGGAGACACCGGGGAGCTGTTTTTT. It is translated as CASRVLAGDTGELFF.